One sample yielded the 18 T cell receptor beta chains listed below, sequenced in a study of blood T cell repertoires in COVID-19. Sequencing was performed with immunoSEQ multiplex PCR; in TCRdb, only in-frame clones are kept and a portion is missing. Found here are under 150,000 clones, more than 75% of them singletons; the top ten hold roughly 5%. Source material: peripheral blood. Source of these receptors: a man in his 60s with COVID-19, enrolled during active disease.

The V and J genes are TRBV29-1 and TRBJ1-2; the match to TRBD1 covers 8 bases. Trimming removed 2 bases from V and 3 bases from J; junction bases left unmatched: 5. The CDR3 sequence is 14 residues long. CDR1 and CDR2 (germline): SQVTM, ANQGSEA. Written as DNA, the CDR3 is TGCAGCGTTGAAAGGACAGGGTGGGACTATGGCTACACCTTC. This codes for CSVERTGWDYGYTF.

The genes are TRBV5-6 and TRBJ1-4, with D maybe TRBD1 (5 bases). The V end lost 1 base, the J end lost 11 bases, and 12 bases lay between the germline ends. Per the germline V gene, CDR1 is SGHDT and CDR2 is YYEEEE. CDR3 size: 13 residues. The DNA of the CDR3 is TGTGCCAGCAGCTTGTGGGGCCCTTCCAAACTGTTTTTT. Amino acid sequence: CASSLWGPSKLFF. Filled out from reference TRBV5-6 and TRBJ1-4, the complete variable domain reads DAGVTQSPTHLIKTRGQQVTLRCSPKSGHDTVSWYQQALGQGPQFIFQYYEEEERQRGNFPDRFSGHQFPNYSSELNVNALLLGDSALYLCASSLWGPSKLFFGSGTQLSVL.

V is TRBV11-2 and J is TRBJ2-7, with D possibly being TRBD1 (5 bases). The CDR3 runs to 16 residues. Germline CDR1 and CDR2: SGHAT and FQNNGV. Deletions cut 1 base from V and 5 bases from J, with 18 bases between. The chain's CDR3 is CASSLVWGRVWDEQYF. The CDR3 bases are TGTGCCAGCAGCTTAGTCTGGGGCAGGGTCTGGGACGAGCAGTACTTC.

V usage is TRBV21-1 and J usage is TRBJ2-2; the table's D call TRBD2 went unverified against the DNA. TRBV21-1 is an annotated pseudogene. The CDR3 is made up of 15 amino acids. CDR3 in amino acids: CASSNADWAPGELFF. For the CDR3, the DNA is TGTGCCAGCAGCAACGCGGACTGGGCACCAGGGGAGCTGTTTTTT.

The CDR3 loop is CASSPLAGLNTGELFF. DNA for the CDR3: TGTGCCAGCAGCCCGCTAGCGGGACTGAACACCGGGGAGCTGTTTTTT. This chain uses TRBV14 with TRBJ2-2; 9 bases match TRBD2. The CDR3 has 16 residues. The V gene's germline CDR1 is SGHDN and CDR2 FVKESK. With 4 bases clipped from V and 1 base from J, the junction kept 4 bases outside the gene matches.

The chain recombines TRBV11-2 with TRBJ2-3, with 10 bases lining up with TRBD2. CDR3 length equals 15 residues. CDR1 and CDR2 (germline): SGHAT, FQNNGV. Germline trimming cut 0 bases from V and 4 bases from J; bases unmatched to any gene: 1. The CDR3 DNA sequence: TGTGCCAGCAGCTTAGATCTAGCGGGAGCAGATACGCAGTATTTT. Its protein is CASSLDLAGADTQYF. Complete variable domain (other parts from reference TRBV11-2 and TRBJ2-3): EAGVAQSPRYKIIEKRQSVAFWCNPISGHATLYWYQQILGQGPKLLIQFQNNGVVDDSQLPKDRFSAERLKGVDSTLKIQPAKLEDSAVYLCASSLDLAGADTQYFGPGTRLTVL.

The genes are TRBV29-1 and TRBJ1-1; tentative D call: TRBD1 (5 bases). The length of the CDR3 is 12 residues. Germline V gene lookup returns CDR1 SQVTM and CDR2 ANQGSEA. V was trimmed by 0 bases and J by 10 bases, leaving 12 bases between them. CDR3 in DNA: TGCAGCGTTGAAGATCCCAGGGCAGCAGCTTTCTTT. This sequence encodes CSVEDPRAAAFF.

This clone was seen a handful of times. This chain joins TRBV3-1 (or the pseudogene TRBV3-2) and TRBJ2-4; maybe TRBD2 (5 bases). The germline V and J ends were trimmed by 5 bases and 8 bases, with 19 bases remaining between them. Germline lookup yields CDR1 LGHDT and CDR2 YNNKEL (reference sequence). There are 15 residues in the CDR3. DNA of the CDR3: TGTGCCAGCAGCGGACGTGGTAGCGCCGCCCACATTCAGTACTTC. This sequence encodes CASSGRGSAAHIQYF.

The chain carries TRBV6-5 and TRBJ2-7, with TRBD2 as a possible D gene (5 bases). CDR1 and CDR2 from the germline V gene are MNHEY and SVGAGI. V gave up 0 bases and J gave up 3 bases, with 9 bases separating them. This CDR3 contains 14 residues. The CDR3 DNA reads as TGTGCCAGCAGTTACTCAGGACGGGGCTACGAGCAGTACTTC. Its protein is CASSYSGRGYEQYF.

The chain combines TRBV2 with TRBJ1-2; D may be TRBD1 (5 bases). The germline V gene encodes CDR1 SNHLY and CDR2 FYNNEI. Trimming took 0 bases from V and 6 from J, leaving 11 bases between them. This CDR3 is built from 14 residues. CDR3 sequence reads: CASSEARAGDGYTF. The DNA of the CDR3 is TGTGCCAGCAGTGAAGCGAGGGCGGGGGATGGCTACACCTTC.

The V gene is TRBV11-2, the J gene TRBJ1-5, with TRBD1 matching 10 bases. Germline V lookup: CDR1 SGHAT, CDR2 FQNNGV. Unmatched junction bases numbered 2, after V lost 3 bases and J lost 6 bases. The CDR3 runs to 14 residues. The CDR3, as DNA: TGTGCCAGCAGCTTTGACAGGGGGCGTCAGCCCCAGCATTTT. Amino acids: CASSFDRGRQPQHF.

CDR3 nucleotides: TGTGCAAGTCGCTTAATACTCTACCGGGACAGTACCTACGAGCAGTACTTC. It is translated as CASRLILYRDSTYEQYF. V is TRBV12-2 and J is TRBJ2-7; the DNA was not compared with TRBD1, the D call given in the table. TRBV12-2 is a pseudogene locus. This CDR3 is 17 amino acids long.

Concerning this clone: Additional DNA sequences in this sample encode the identical CDR3. The CDR3 is CASSPGTGGSTDTQYF. CDR3 in DNA: TGTGCCAGCTCACCGGGGACAGGGGGCAGCACAGATACGCAGTATTTT. This rearrangement joins TRBV18 to TRBJ2-3, with 12 bases that match TRBD1. After removal of 3 bases from V and 0 bases from J, the junction contained 1 base not matched to a gene. The CDR3 has 16 residues. Germline lookup yields CDR1 KGHSH and CDR2 LQKENI.

The CDR3 loop reads CASSLRQVEAYEQYF. CDR3 DNA: TGCGCCAGCAGTCTAAGACAGGTCGAAGCCTACGAGCAGTACTTC. The V gene is TRBV4-1, the J gene TRBJ2-7; weak D call: TRBD1 (6 bases). The CDR3 is made up of 15 amino acids. Per germline, CDR1 MGHRA and CDR2 YSYEKL. V was trimmed by 6 bases and J by 2 bases, leaving 17 bases between them.

The rearrangement joins TRBV12-1 to TRBJ1-5; the tabulated D call, TRBD1, remains unverified against the DNA. TRBV12-1 corresponds to a pseudogene. The CDR3 runs to 15 residues. The CDR3 region has the DNA TGTGCCAGCAGCTGGAGACAGGGGGCGGGTCAGCCCCAGCATTTT. Translating gives CASSWRQGAGQPQHF.

The V gene is TRBV12-5, the J gene TRBJ1-3, with D hard to call. The CDR3 consists of 16 residues. Trimming left V 0 bases short and J 0 bases short, with 9 bases between. The germline V gene has CDR1 LGHNT and CDR2 FRNRAP. The CDR3 DNA follows: TGTGCTAGTGGTTTGGTACCCCACTCCTCTGGAAACACCATATATTTT. Encoded protein: CASGLVPHSSGNTIYF.

This chain joins TRBV30 and TRBJ1-2; 8 bases agree with TRBD1. Germline values: CDR1 GTSNPN, CDR2 SVGIG (reference sequence). The CDR3 runs to 15 residues. The trim removed 2 bases at V and 8 bases at J, leaving 13 bases unmatched. CDR3 DNA sequence: TGTGCCTGGAGTCGAGGAAGGACAGGGTCTAAAGGCTACACCTTC. The encoded protein is CAWSRGRTGSKGYTF.

The chain recombines TRBV7-9 with TRBJ2-4; 15 nucleotides match TRBD2. CDR1 and CDR2 (germline): SEHNR, FQNEAQ (reference sequence). This CDR3 has 19 amino acids. V was clipped by 4 bases and J by 2 bases; unmatched bases: 9. The CDR3 sequence: CASSYQPGTSGRTKNIQYF. Written as DNA, the CDR3 is TGTGCCAGCAGCTATCAACCAGGGACTAGCGGGAGGACCAAAAACATTCAGTACTTC.